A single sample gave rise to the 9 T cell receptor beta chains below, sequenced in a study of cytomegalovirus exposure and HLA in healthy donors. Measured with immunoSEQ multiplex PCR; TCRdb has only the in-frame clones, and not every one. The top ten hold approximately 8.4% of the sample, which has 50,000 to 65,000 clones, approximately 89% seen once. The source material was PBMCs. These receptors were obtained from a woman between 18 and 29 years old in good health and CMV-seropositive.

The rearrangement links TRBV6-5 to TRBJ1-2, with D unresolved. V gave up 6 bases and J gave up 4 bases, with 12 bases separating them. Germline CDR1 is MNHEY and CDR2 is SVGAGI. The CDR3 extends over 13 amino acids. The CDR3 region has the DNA TGTGCCAGCAGCATGTCTCGGGGCTATGGCTACACCTTC. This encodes CASSMSRGYGYTF.

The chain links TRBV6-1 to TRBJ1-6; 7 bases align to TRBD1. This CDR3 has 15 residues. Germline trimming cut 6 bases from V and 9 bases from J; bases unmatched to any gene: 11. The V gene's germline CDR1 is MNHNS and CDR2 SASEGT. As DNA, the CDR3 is TGTGCCAGCAGCTACAGCCGACAGGGTAGTTCACCCCTCCACTTT. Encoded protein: CASSYSRQGSSPLHF.

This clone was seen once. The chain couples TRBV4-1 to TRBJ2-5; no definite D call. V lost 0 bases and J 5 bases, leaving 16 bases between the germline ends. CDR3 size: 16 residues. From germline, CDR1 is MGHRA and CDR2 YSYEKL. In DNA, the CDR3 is TGCGCCAGCAGCCAAGAGGAACTTTCACCTAGGGAGACCCAGTACTTC. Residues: CASSQEELSPRETQYF.

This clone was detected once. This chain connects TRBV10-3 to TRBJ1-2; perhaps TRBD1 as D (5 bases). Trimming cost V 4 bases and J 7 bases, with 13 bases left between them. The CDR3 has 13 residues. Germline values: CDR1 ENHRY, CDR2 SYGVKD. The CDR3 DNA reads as TGTGCCATCAGTGGCTCCCAGGGCCGTGGCTACACCTTC. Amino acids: CAISGSQGRGYTF.

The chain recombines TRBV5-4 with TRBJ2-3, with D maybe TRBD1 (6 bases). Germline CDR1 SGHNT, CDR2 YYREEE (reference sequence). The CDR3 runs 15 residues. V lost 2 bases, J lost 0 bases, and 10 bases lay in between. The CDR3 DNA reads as TGTGCCAGCAGCTTAGGACAGTCTAGCACAGATACGCAGTATTTT. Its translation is CASSLGQSSTDTQYF. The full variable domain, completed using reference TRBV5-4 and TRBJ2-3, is ETGVTQSPTHLIKTRGQQVTLRCSSQSGHNTVSWYQQALGQGPQFIFQYYREEENGRGNFPPRFSGLQFPNYSSELNVNALELDDSALYLCASSLGQSSTDTQYFGPGTRLTVL.

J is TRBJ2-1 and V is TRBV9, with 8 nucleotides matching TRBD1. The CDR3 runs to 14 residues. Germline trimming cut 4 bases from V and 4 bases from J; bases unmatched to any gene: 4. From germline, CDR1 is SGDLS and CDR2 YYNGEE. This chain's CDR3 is CASSYGTGYNEQFF. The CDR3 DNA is TGTGCCAGCAGCTACGGGACAGGATACAATGAGCAGTTCTTC.

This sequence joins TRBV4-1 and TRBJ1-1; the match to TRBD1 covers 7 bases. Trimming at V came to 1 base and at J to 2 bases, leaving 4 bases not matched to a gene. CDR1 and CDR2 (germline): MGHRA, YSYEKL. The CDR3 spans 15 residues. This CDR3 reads CASSQARDRNTEAFF. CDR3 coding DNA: TGCGCCAGCAGCCAAGCGAGGGACAGAAACACTGAAGCTTTCTTT.

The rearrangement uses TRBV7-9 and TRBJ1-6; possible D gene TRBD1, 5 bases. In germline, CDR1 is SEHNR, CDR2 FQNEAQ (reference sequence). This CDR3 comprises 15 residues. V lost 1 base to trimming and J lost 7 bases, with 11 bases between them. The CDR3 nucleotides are TGTGCCAGCAGCTTAGGAGGAGGGGCCAATTCACCCCTCCACTTT. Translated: CASSLGGGANSPLHF.

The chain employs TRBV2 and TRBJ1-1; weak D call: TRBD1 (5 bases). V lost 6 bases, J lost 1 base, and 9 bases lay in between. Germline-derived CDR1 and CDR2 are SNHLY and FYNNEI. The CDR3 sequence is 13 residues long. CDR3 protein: CASSPGWNTEAFF. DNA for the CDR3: TGTGCCAGCAGCCCAGGGTGGAACACTGAAGCTTTCTTT.